This TCR beta chain was recorded in a study of identical twins. There are 14 residues in the CDR3. This clonotype was recorded only once. Its antigen is not identified. General observations from the study: The authors drew conclusions from cross-sectional statistical analysis rather than following the same donors.

TCRdb ran MiXCR on the 5' RACE reads and lists one entry per CDR3 protein. The sample lists under 800,000 distinct CDR3 sequences, approximately 22% occurring once. The sample was also reused in another study, on T cells expressing NK-cell markers. That report adds: Several experiments employed an anti-gamma-delta TCR antibody to confine sorting to alpha-beta TCR T cells.

The material sequenced was PBMCs. V and J are TRBV21-1 and TRBJ2-3; the table's D call, TRBD1, was not checked against the DNA. TRBV21-1 counts as a pseudogene. This receptor was obtained from a woman between 18 and 29 years old in good health. This CDR3 reads CASSSWTEPDTQYF. DNA for the CDR3: TGTGCCAGCAGCAGCTGGACAGAACCAGATACGCAGTATTTT.